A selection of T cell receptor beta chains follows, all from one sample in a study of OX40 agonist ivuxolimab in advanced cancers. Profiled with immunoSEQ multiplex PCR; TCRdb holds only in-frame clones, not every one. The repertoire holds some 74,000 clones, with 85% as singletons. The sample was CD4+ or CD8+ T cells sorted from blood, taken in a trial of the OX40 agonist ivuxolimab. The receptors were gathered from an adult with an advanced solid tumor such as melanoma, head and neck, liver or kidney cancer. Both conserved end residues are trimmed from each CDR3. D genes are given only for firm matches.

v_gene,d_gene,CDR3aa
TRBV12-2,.,ASLGGDSYEQY
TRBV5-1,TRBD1,ASSPVGTGVHEQY
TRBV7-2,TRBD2,ASSLGTTGETQY
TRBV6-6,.,ASSYGLLTDTQY
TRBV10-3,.,AIRDSSGNTIY
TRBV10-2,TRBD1,ASRAGTGLVGEGRSNTGELF
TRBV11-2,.,ASSLFRGSPYEQY
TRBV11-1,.,ASSPSVEPPKDTQY
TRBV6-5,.,ASRPDIYNSPLH
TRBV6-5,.,ASSLYPYGYT
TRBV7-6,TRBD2,ASTSTSGSRGEQF
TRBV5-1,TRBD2,ASAQGLAGGEQF
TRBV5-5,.,ASSAQGPTGELF
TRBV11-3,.,ASSQWGAGEGYT
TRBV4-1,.,ASSQGGRYNEQF
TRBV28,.,ASSLSGFYGYT
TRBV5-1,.,ASSFSSGGAGNTIY
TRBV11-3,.,ASSLRGGSYGYT
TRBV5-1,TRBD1,ASSGPGQGNRAEQF
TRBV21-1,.,ASSKLAGGRETQY
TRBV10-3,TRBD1,AISDIGQGSTDTQY
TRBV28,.,ASSLGVGGTNYGYT
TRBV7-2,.,ASSRALTDTQY
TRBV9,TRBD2,ASSALAGDNEQF
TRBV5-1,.,ASSLAGGNEQY
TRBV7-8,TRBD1,ASSPGGATNEKLF
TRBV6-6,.,ASSYQFRTEAF
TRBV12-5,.,ASGAGTTRGGYT
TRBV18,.,ASSPGVTGELF
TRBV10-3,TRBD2,AISESIRGGGASDTQY
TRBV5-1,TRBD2,ASSGITSGGYEQY
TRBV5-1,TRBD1,ASSLDRGSNSPLH
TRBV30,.,AWRLVGGPDTQY
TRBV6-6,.,ASSYSYSGSYEQY
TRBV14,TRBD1,ASSHFPGQGTNQPQH
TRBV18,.,ASSPGTDTQY
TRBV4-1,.,ASSQATGILGNEQF
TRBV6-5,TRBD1,ASSDRGRNTDTQY
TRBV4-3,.,ASSQGIAGSGDTQY
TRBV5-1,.,ASSSFGGEAF
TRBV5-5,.,ASSLAGEAYNEQF